One sample yielded the 25 T cell receptor beta chains listed below, sequenced in a study of cytomegalovirus exposure and HLA in healthy donors. PCR was performed using 60 Vbeta and 13 Jbeta primers. Sequencing was performed with immunoSEQ multiplex PCR; in TCRdb, only in-frame clones are kept and a portion is missing. The table includes 200,000 or so clones, 70% to 80% detected once. Material: PBMCs. Receptor source: a male donor in good health and CMV-seronegative.

The chain links TRBV27 to TRBJ1-2, with TRBD1 identical over 11 bases. The V gene end was trimmed by 6 bases and the J gene end by 7 bases; junction bases not matched to a gene: 10. The CDR3 has 15 residues. Germline V gene sequence: CDR1 MNHEY, CDR2 SMNVEV (reference sequence). The CDR3 loop is CASRPQGQGASGYTF. CDR3 nucleotide sequence: TGTGCCAGCAGACCCCAAGGACAGGGGGCTTCTGGCTACACCTTC.

The chain links TRBV6-5 to TRBJ2-2; TRBD1 matches 8 bases. The ends lost 2 bases at V and 5 bases at J; junction bases unmatched: 4. Germline V lookup: CDR1 MNHEY, CDR2 SVGAGI. The CDR3 loop spans 15 amino acids. This CDR3 reads CASSYDRGKTGELFF. In DNA form, the CDR3 reads TGTGCCAGCAGTTACGACAGGGGTAAAACCGGGGAGCTGTTTTTT.

This chain connects TRBV7-3 to TRBJ2-2; 11 bases map to TRBD2. The CDR3 consists of 18 residues. From germline, CDR1 is SGHTA and CDR2 FQGTGA. The ends lost 5 bases at V and 2 bases at J; junction bases unmatched: 10. CDR3 residues: CASSAYSGLAANTGELFF. CDR3 nucleotides: TGTGCCAGCAGCGCCTACTCGGGACTAGCGGCCAACACCGGGGAGCTGTTTTTT.

The chain is built from TRBV6-1 and TRBJ1-5; TRBD1 might be the D (5 bases). Trimming removed 6 bases at V and 4 bases at J, with 10 bases between. The CDR3 covers 13 residues. CDR1 is MNHNS, CDR2 SASEGT, per germline. The CDR3 region has the DNA TGTGCCAGCAGGTTCAGGGTGAATCAGCCCCAGCATTTT. Its protein is CASRFRVNQPQHF.

The V call is TRBV15, the J call TRBJ2-3, with D hard to call. The CDR3 extends over 14 amino acids. Per germline, CDR1 LNHNV and CDR2 YYDKDF (reference sequence). Trimming removed 0 bases at V and 1 base at J, with 5 bases between. The CDR3, as DNA: TGTGCCACCAGCAGAGATCCTGGCACAGATACGCAGTATTTT. It codes for CATSRDPGTDTQYF.

The chain links TRBV5-5 to TRBJ1-5; TRBD1 agrees at 8 bases. The CDR3 is 17 amino acids. Losses at the gene ends were 3 bases for V and 0 bases for J; bases not matched to a gene: 8. The V gene's germline CDR1 is SGHKS and CDR2 YYEKEE (reference sequence). In DNA, the CDR3 is TGTGCCAGCAGCTACGACAGGGGAGATAATAGCAATCAGCCCCAGCATTTT. Protein: CASSYDRGDNSNQPQHF.

The chain links TRBV30 to TRBJ1-2; TRBD1 might be the D (6 bases). Germline CDR1 GTSNPN, CDR2 SVGIG (reference sequence). V lost 0 bases and J lost 6, with 11 bases in between. The CDR3 has 13 residues. CDR3 region: CAWSVQGRDGYTF. The DNA of the CDR3 is TGTGCCTGGAGTGTACAGGGCCGGGATGGCTACACCTTC.

The chain has TRBV30 and TRBJ1-2, with D possibly being TRBD1 (5 bases). Trimming pared 8 bases from V and 8 bases from J, leaving 21 bases between. From germline, CDR1 is GTSNPN and CDR2 SVGIG (reference sequence). The CDR3 loop spans 13 amino acids. CDR3: CAIYHKGASGYTF. The CDR3 DNA is TGTGCCATATACCATAAAGGGGCCTCGGGCTACACCTTC.

The rearrangement links TRBV10-1 to TRBJ2-1, with TRBD1 matching 8 bases. The V and J ends lost 5 bases and 7 bases, in that order; junction bases with no gene match: 4. Germline V gene lookup returns CDR1 WNHNN and CDR2 SYGVQD (reference sequence). The CDR3 has 13 amino acids. Here the CDR3 reads CASSRDRQNEQFF. The CDR3 nucleotides are TGCGCCAGCAGTCGGGACAGGCAGAATGAGCAGTTCTTC.

This clone was observed once. The rearrangement joins TRBV6-5 to TRBJ2-5, with TRBD2 matching over 8 bases. The assigned J gene may be wrong: the sequence end matches TRBJ2-7 better. The CDR3 extends over 16 amino acids. Germline assignment: CDR1 MNHEY and CDR2 SVGAGI. CDR3 DNA sequence: TGTGCCAGCAGTTTTGTAGGCGCGGGAGGAGGAAACGAGCAGTACTTC. It codes for CASSFVGAGGGNEQYF.

V and J are TRBV6-5 and TRBJ1-4; 8 nucleotides agree with TRBD1. The germline CDR1 and CDR2 sequences are MNHEY and SVGAGI. Germline trimming cut 2 bases from V and 11 bases from J; bases unmatched to any gene: 4. This CDR3 is built from 13 residues. The CDR3 sequence is CASSYTRGLKLFF. The CDR3 nucleotides are TGTGCCAGCAGTTACACCAGGGGGCTGAAACTGTTTTTT.

This chain joins TRBV7-3 and TRBJ1-1; D remains unclear. The CDR3 extends over 15 amino acids. In germline, CDR1 is SGHTA, CDR2 FQGTGA. V was clipped by 1 base and J by 3 bases, with 12 bases between them. The CDR3 sequence: CASSLIGADYTEAFF. As DNA, the CDR3 is TGTGCCAGCAGCTTAATTGGAGCAGACTACACTGAAGCTTTCTTT.

The chain links TRBV28 to TRBJ2-1, with D hard to call. Looked up from germline, CDR1 is MDHEN and CDR2 is SYDVKM. The V end lost 4 bases, the J end lost 6 bases, and 4 bases lay between the germline ends. The CDR3 extends over 11 amino acids. The CDR3 is CASSWSNEQFF. The CDR3 bases are TGTGCCAGCAGTTGGAGCAATGAGCAGTTCTTC.

As regards this clone: Different DNA sequences within this sample yield the same CDR3. This chain's CDR3 is CASSSQGAPSGANVLTF. The CDR3, as DNA: TGTGCCAGCAGCTCACAGGGGGCTCCCTCTGGGGCCAACGTCCTGACTTTC. The V call is TRBV7-9, the J call TRBJ2-6, with 9 bases matching TRBD1. This CDR3 is 17 amino acids long. J lost 0 bases, V lost 4 bases, and 4 bases had no gene match. Germline CDR1 and CDR2: SEHNR and FQNEAQ (reference sequence).

With regard to this clone: A read error may account for a junction end that differs from germline. This chain joins TRBV7-9 and TRBJ2-1; 11 bases fit TRBD2. Per the germline V gene, CDR1 is SEHNR and CDR2 is FQNEAQ (reference sequence). The CDR3 extends over 15 amino acids. In nucleotides, the CDR3 is TGTTCCAGCAGCTTCCCACTAGCGGGAGACGATGAGCAGTTCTTC. This encodes CSSSFPLAGDDEQFF.

The chain is built from TRBV19 and TRBJ1-1, with D possibly matching TRBD1 (5 bases). CDR1 and CDR2 (germline): LNHDA, SQIVND (reference sequence). This CDR3 is 14 amino acids long. V lost 6 bases and J 6 bases, leaving 17 bases between the germline ends. Here the CDR3 reads CASRKKGIVAEAFF. The CDR3 region has the DNA TGTGCCAGTAGGAAAAAGGGGATCGTGGCTGAAGCTTTCTTT.

J is TRBJ2-3 and V is TRBV7-9; D unclear. V lost 2 bases and J lost 0, with 6 bases in between. Germline V gene sequence: CDR1 SEHNR, CDR2 FQNEAQ (reference sequence). The CDR3 loop spans 14 amino acids. The DNA for the CDR3 is TGTGCCAGCAGCTTATCCACTAGCACAGATACGCAGTATTTT. Protein: CASSLSTSTDTQYF.

The J gene is TRBJ2-3, the V gene TRBV7-9; 8 positions match TRBD1. J was trimmed by 4 bases and V by 2 bases; bases with no gene match: 8. The CDR3 extends over 16 amino acids. In germline, CDR1 is SEHNR, CDR2 FQNEAQ (reference sequence). CDR3 loop: CASSLRQGPGADTQYF. The CDR3 coding sequence is TGTGCCAGCAGCTTAAGACAGGGGCCAGGCGCAGATACGCAGTATTTT.

This clone has a single count. The rearrangement links TRBV15 to TRBJ1-5, with D unresolved. Trimming shortened V by 2 bases and J by 0 bases, and 11 bases separated the two germline ends. The CDR3 totals 16 residues. Germline V lookup: CDR1 LNHNV, CDR2 YYDKDF (reference sequence). As DNA, the CDR3 is TGTGCCACCAGCAGAATGCGAGGGTTTAGCAATCAGCCCCAGCATTTT. Translating gives CATSRMRGFSNQPQHF.

In this sample, this clone turned up a few times. The V and J genes are TRBV5-8 and TRBJ2-7; 15 bases match TRBD2. This CDR3 is built from 16 residues. Germline V gene sequence: CDR1 SGHTS, CDR2 YDEGEE. Trimming at V came to 0 bases and at J to 11 bases, leaving 9 bases not matched to a gene. The CDR3 DNA reads TGTGCCAGCAGCTTGGCCGCAGGACTAGCGGGAGGGCCGAAGTACTTC. It specifies CASSLAAGLAGGPKYF.

The chain is built from TRBV28 and TRBJ2-3; 11 bases are a match to TRBD2. CDR3 size: 14 residues. CDR1 and CDR2 from the germline V gene are MDHEN and SYDVKM. V lost 8 bases, J lost 5 bases, and 6 bases stayed unmatched. In DNA form, the CDR3 reads TGTGCCAGCTCACTAGCGGGAGCGGGAGATACGCAGTATTTT. It translates to CASSLAGAGDTQYF.

This chain connects TRBV6-5 to TRBJ2-2; D is perhaps TRBD1 (5 bases). This CDR3 has 13 amino acids. With 6 bases removed from V and 6 bases from J, the gap between germline ends came to 11 bases. The germline V gene encodes CDR1 MNHEY and CDR2 SVGAGI. The DNA for the CDR3 is TGTGCCAGCAGCACGACAGTTCCCGGGGAGCTGTTTTTT. Protein product: CASSTTVPGELFF.

Comments on this clone: Other DNA sequences within the sample encode an identical CDR3. The chain's CDR3 is CASSAQGNQPQHF. The CDR3 region has the DNA TGTGCCAGCAGTGCGCAGGGGAATCAGCCCCAGCATTTT. The chain joins TRBV25-1 to TRBJ1-5, with a possible D match to TRBD1 (6 bases). CDR3 length: 13 residues. V lost 4 bases, J lost 4 bases, and 8 bases lay in between. CDR1 MGHDK and CDR2 SYGVNS come from the germline V gene. Drawing the rest from reference TRBV25-1 and TRBJ1-5, the complete variable domain is EADIYQTPRYLVIGTGKKITLECSQTMGHDKMYWYQQDPGMELHLIHYSYGVNSTEKGDLSSESTVSRIRTEHFPLTLESARPSHTSQYLCASSAQGNQPQHFGDGTRLSIL.

CDR3 nucleotide sequence: TGTGCCAGCAGCGTAGCGGTCTCTGGAAACACCATATATTTT. It codes for CASSVAVSGNTIYF. V gene TRBV9 combines with J gene TRBJ1-3; the D is unclear. CDR3 length equals 14 residues. Trimming left V 0 bases short and J 0 bases short, with 4 bases between. Germline values: CDR1 SGDLS, CDR2 YYNGEE.

The V and J genes are TRBV6-6 and TRBJ2-7, with TRBD1 as a possible D gene (6 bases). CDR3 length: 13 residues. Between the trimmed V and J ends, which lost 2 bases and 3 bases, there was a span of 8 bases. Germline V gene data show CDR1 as MNHNY and CDR2 as SVGAGI (reference sequence). The CDR3 coding sequence is TGTGCCAGCAGTTACCAACAGGGCTACGAGCAGTACTTC. Protein: CASSYQQGYEQYF.